What follows is one TCR beta chain and its context. Its specificity is unknown. The sample contains more than one DNA sequence encoding this CDR3. This entry comes from a study of shared clonotypes between healthy human individuals. Study background: Researchers assigned three CD4 naive, three CD4 memory, two CD8 naive and one CD8 memory plate to each donor.

V lost 5 bases and J lost 2; bases outside the gene matches: 1. The CDR3 is 14 amino acids. Germline CDR1 reads MNHEY; CDR2 reads SVGAGI. General study findings and limits: Roughly 5.3% of naive CD4 clonotypes were common to a handful of donors. The low donor count limited represented genetic and exposure-history diversity.

Assay: immunoSEQ multiplex PCR; the TCRdb copy retains only in-frame clones and omits some. The sample consists of nearly 1 million clones, roughly 72% of them appearing once. The chain carries TRBV6-5 and TRBJ1-4; 8 nucleotides match TRBD1. The sequence was collected from a man aged 18 to 30 in good health. The sample was memory CD4+ T cells sorted from blood. The subset denotes: CD45RA-negative fraction. CDR3: CASSRTGTNEKLFF. CDR3 in DNA: TGTGCCAGCAGTCGGACAGGGACTAATGAAAAACTGTTTTTT.